The T cell receptor (beta chain) under discussion was sequenced for a study of spatial heterogeneity in lung cancer. This CDR3 spans 17 amino acids. The germline CDR1 and CDR2 sequences are DFQATT and SNEGSKA (reference sequence). The ends lost 0 bases at V and 2 bases at J; junction bases unmatched: 8. MiXCR, run by TCRdb on the 5' RACE reads, gives a single entry per CDR3 protein. The sample lists roughly 30,000 distinct CDR3 sequences, more than 9% occurring once. Time point meaning: blood at routine non-recurrence follow-up after resection. The clonotype was recovered from a female donor with early-stage non-small cell lung cancer. Material: PBMCs, obtained at follow-up. The gene calls are TRBV20-1 and TRBJ2-5; 11 nucleotides align to TRBD2. CDR3 region: CSARDLWTSGYQETQYF. CDR3 sequence (DNA): TGCAGTGCTAGAGATTTGTGGACTAGCGGGTATCAAGAGACCCAGTACTTC.